This T cell receptor beta chain was found in a study of CD8 T cells in ankylosing spondylitis. Study-wide findings and caveats: About 8 highly homologous variants made up a TCR beta motif, and this motif appeared characteristic of ankylosing spondylitis blood.

TCRdb itself ran the 5' RACE reads through MiXCR, one entry per CDR3 protein. This sample has roughly 450,000 distinct CDR3 sequences, with roughly a quarter found just once. The sample holds a few counts of this clonotype. The antigen is not known. V shed 5 bases and J 4 bases; nucleotides not matched to a gene: 7. The germline CDR1 and CDR2 sequences are DFQATT and SNEGSKA (reference sequence). The CDR3 contains 13 residues. The specimen was blood, either unsorted or a sorted T cell fraction (not recorded which). The sequence came from a male donor with ankylosing spondylitis. The rearrangement links TRBV20-1 to TRBJ1-2; TRBD1 aligns across 7 bases. The CDR3 bases are TGCAGTGCTTACCGGGACAGCTCCTATGGCTACACCTTC. Its translation: CSAYRDSSYGYTF.